This TCR beta chain is from a study of blood T cell repertoires in COVID-19. Looking at the study overall: Donors in the United States, Italy and Spain gave samples during acute or convalescent COVID-19.

In the original processing: Amplification of reference gene primers was used by the study to estimate nucleated cell counts. Assay: immunoSEQ multiplex PCR; the TCRdb copy retains only in-frame clones and omits some. D and trimming come from the DNA, and the V and J calls and clone size come from that table. The sample lists roughly 280,000 clones, about 88% occurring once. The CDR3 is 14 residues long. Germline CDR1 LNHDA, CDR2 SQIVND (reference sequence). V gave up 7 bases and J gave up 4 bases, with 13 bases separating them. This sequence was found in a man between 18 and 29 years old with active or convalescent COVID-19. Sequencing used peripheral blood. The V and J genes are TRBV19 and TRBJ1-4; the D gene is possibly TRBD1 (5 bases). CDR3 coding DNA: TGTGCCAGTAATTTGGGGCTCCATAATGAAAAACTGTTTTTT. Its translation is CASNLGLHNEKLFF. The whole variable domain, filled in from reference TRBV19 and TRBJ1-4, reads DGGITQSPKYLFRKEGQNVTLSCEQNLNHDAMYWYRQDPGQGLRLIYYSQIVNDFQKGDIAEGYSVSREKKESFPLTVTSAQKNPTAFYLCASNLGLHNEKLFFGSGTQLSVL.